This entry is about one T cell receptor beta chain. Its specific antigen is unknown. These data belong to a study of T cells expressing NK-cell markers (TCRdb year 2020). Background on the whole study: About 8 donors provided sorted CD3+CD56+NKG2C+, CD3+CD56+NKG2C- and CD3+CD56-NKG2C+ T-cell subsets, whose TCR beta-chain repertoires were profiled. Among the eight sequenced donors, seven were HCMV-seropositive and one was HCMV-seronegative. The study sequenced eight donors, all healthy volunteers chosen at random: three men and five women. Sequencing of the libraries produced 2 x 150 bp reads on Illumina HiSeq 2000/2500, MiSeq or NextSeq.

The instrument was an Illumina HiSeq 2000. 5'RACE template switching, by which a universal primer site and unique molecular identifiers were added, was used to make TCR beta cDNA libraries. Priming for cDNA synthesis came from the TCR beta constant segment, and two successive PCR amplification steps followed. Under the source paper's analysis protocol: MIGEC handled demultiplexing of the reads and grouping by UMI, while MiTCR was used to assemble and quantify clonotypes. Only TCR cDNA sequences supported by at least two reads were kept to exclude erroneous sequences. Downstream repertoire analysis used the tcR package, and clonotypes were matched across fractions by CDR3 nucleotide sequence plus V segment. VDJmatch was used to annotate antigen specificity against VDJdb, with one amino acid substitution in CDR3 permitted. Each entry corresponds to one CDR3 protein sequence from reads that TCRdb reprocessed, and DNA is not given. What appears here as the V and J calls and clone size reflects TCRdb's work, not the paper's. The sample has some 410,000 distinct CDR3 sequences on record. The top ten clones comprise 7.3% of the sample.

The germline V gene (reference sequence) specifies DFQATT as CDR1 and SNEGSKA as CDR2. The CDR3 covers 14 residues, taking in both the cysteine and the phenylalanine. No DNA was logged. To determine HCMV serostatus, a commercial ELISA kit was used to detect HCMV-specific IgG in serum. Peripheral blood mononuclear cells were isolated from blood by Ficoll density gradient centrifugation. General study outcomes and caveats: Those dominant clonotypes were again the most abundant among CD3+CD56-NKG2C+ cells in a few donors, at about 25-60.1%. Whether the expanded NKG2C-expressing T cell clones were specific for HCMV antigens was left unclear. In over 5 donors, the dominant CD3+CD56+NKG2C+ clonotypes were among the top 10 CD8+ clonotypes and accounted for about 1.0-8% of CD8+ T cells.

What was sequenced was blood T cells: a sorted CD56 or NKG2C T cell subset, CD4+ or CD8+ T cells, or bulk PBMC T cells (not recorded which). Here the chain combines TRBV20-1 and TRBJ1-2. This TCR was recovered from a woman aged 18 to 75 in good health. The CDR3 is CSARDPFSNYGYTF.